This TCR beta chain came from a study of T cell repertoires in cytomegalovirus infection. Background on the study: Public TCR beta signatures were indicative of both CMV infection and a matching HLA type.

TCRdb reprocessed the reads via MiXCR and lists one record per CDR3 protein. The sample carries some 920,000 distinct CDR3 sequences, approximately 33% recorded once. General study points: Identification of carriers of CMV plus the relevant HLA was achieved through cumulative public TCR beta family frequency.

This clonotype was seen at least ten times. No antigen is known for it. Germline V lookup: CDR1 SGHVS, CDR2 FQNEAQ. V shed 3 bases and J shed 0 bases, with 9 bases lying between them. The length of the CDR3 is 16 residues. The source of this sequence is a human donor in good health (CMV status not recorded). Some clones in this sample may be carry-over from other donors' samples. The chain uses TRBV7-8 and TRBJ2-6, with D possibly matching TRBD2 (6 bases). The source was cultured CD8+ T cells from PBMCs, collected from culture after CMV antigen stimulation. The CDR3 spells CASSFSGSSGANVLTF. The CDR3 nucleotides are TGTGCCAGCAGCTTTAGCGGTTCCTCTGGGGCCAACGTCCTGACTTTC. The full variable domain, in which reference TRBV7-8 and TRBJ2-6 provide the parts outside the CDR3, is GAGVSQSPRYKVAKRGQDVALRCDPISGHVSLFWYQQALGQGPEFLTYFQNEAQLDKSGLPSDRFFAERPEGSVSTLKIQRTQQEDSAVYLCASSFSGSSGANVLTFGAGSRLTVL.